The sequence of this TCR beta chain was determined in a study of blood T cell repertoires in COVID-19. TCRdb keeps only in-frame clones here, not all; method: immunoSEQ multiplex PCR. This table has about 270,000 clones, 86% appearing once. V dropped 3 bases and J dropped 7 bases, with 13 bases sitting between them. CDR3 size: 13 residues. The germline V gene encodes CDR1 SGHTA and CDR2 FQGNSA. This receptor was identified in a woman aged 18-29 years who had recovered from COVID-19. This chain joins TRBV7-2 and TRBJ2-7, with D possibly being TRBD2 (6 bases). What was sequenced was PBMCs or T cells enriched from blood (not recorded which). CDR3 residues: CASSFGGMGEQYF. The CDR3 DNA is TGTGCCAGCAGCTTCGGCGGGATGGGGGAGCAGTACTTC.